Below are 16 T cell receptor beta chains sequenced from a single sample in a study of blood T cell repertoires in COVID-19. Produced via immunoSEQ multiplex PCR; TCRdb's table is partial and in-frame only. The repertoire consists of 140,000 to 150,000 clones, with around four fifths occurring once and the leading ten covering about 39%. The sample consisted of peripheral blood. Receptor source: a human donor in a cohort sampled during active COVID-19.

The rearrangement uses TRBV7-2 and TRBJ1-2, with 12 bases matching TRBD1. In germline, CDR1 is SGHTA, CDR2 FQGNSA. The CDR3 sequence is 15 residues long. V dropped 1 base and J dropped 8; count of bases not matched to a gene: 5. The CDR3 loop reads CASSLGGQGASGYTF. In nucleotides, the CDR3 is TGTGCCAGCAGCTTAGGGGGACAGGGGGCGTCGGGCTACACCTTC.

The chain joins TRBV2 to TRBJ2-1; 8 bases fit TRBD1. The J segment lost 5 bases and the V segment lost 6 bases, leaving 9 bases of the junction unmatched. The germline V gene encodes CDR1 SNHLY and CDR2 FYNNEI. The CDR3 has 15 amino acids. The CDR3 DNA is TGTGCCAGCAGGGACAGGGTCGGGGGAAACAATGAGCAGTTCTTC. Amino acids: CASRDRVGGNNEQFF.

The chain employs TRBV10-3 and TRBJ1-2; D not resolved. This CDR3 has 12 residues. Germline lookup yields CDR1 ENHRY and CDR2 SYGVKD. V was clipped by 5 bases and J by 8 bases, with 12 bases between them. CDR3: CAISPEGRGYTF. The CDR3 DNA reads as TGTGCCATCAGTCCCGAGGGAAGGGGCTACACCTTC.

The chain couples TRBV2 to TRBJ2-5, with no clear D. This CDR3 region has 14 residues. V was clipped by 3 bases and J by 5 bases, with 13 bases between them. CDR1 SNHLY and CDR2 FYNNEI come from the germline V gene. CDR3 coding DNA: TGTGCCAGCAGTGAGGGCAGCTCCCGGGAGACCCAGTACTTC. It specifies CASSEGSSRETQYF.

Turning to this clone: In the same sample, other DNA sequences code for this CDR3. The chain carries TRBV7-3 and TRBJ2-5, with 9 bases identical to TRBD1. In germline, CDR1 is SGHTA, CDR2 FQGTGA. The CDR3 runs 13 residues. Trimming took 5 bases from V and 5 from J; bases not matched to a gene: 3. The chain's CDR3 is CASSAGQGETQYF. The CDR3 bases are TGTGCCAGCAGCGCAGGACAGGGGGAGACCCAGTACTTC.

This rearrangement joins TRBV7-9 to TRBJ1-5; D gene ambiguous. The V and J ends lost 3 bases and 5 bases respectively, with 8 bases between them. Per germline, CDR1 SEHNR and CDR2 FQNEAQ (reference sequence). The CDR3 spans 13 residues. The CDR3 loop reads CASSLGQDQPQHF. DNA of the CDR3: TGTGCCAGCAGCTTGGGCCAAGATCAGCCCCAGCATTTT.

The chain carries TRBV10-3 and TRBJ1-2, with D maybe TRBD1 (6 bases). The CDR3 consists of 15 residues. Trimming cost V 4 bases and J 7 bases, with 19 bases left between them. CDR1 is ENHRY, CDR2 SYGVKD, per germline. CDR3 sequence reads: CAISGFSDRLSGYTF. The CDR3 DNA is TGTGCCATCAGTGGGTTTTCGGACAGACTGTCTGGCTACACCTTC.

The gene calls are TRBV12-3 or TRBV12-4 and TRBJ2-7; 7 bases map to TRBD1. This CDR3 is built from 13 residues. Losses at the gene ends were 3 bases for V and 4 bases for J; bases not matched to a gene: 3. CDR3 nucleotides: TGTGCCAGCAGTTTGGGACAGTTTTACGAGCAGTACTTC. Its translation is CASSLGQFYEQYF.

V gene TRBV7-3 combines with J gene TRBJ2-3, with 13 positions matching TRBD2. Germline V lookup: CDR1 SGHTA, CDR2 FQGTGA. The CDR3 covers 17 residues. V was pared by 5 bases and J by 2 bases, with 7 bases of the junction left unmatched. This CDR3 reads CASSRTSGGPYTDTQYF. CDR3 nucleotides: TGTGCCAGCAGCCGGACTAGCGGGGGCCCATACACAGATACGCAGTATTTT.

The CDR3 loop is CASSQGPDTQYF. The CDR3 bases are TGTGCCAGCTCACAGGGTCCCGATACGCAGTATTTT. J is TRBJ2-3 and V is TRBV19; a weak D match, TRBD1 (6 bases). The CDR3 runs to 12 residues. V shed 9 bases and J shed 6 bases, with 13 bases lying between them. Germline CDR1 LNHDA, CDR2 SQIVND (reference sequence).

This clone was detected only a few times. The chain carries TRBV5-1 and TRBJ1-2, with unresolved D. The CDR3 extends over 13 amino acids. Deletions cut 1 base from V and 2 bases from J, with 6 bases between. The germline gives CDR1 SGHRS, CDR2 YFSETQ. The CDR3 region is CASSLTQNYGYTF. CDR3 DNA sequence: TGCGCCAGCAGCTTGACACAGAACTATGGCTACACCTTC. Supplemented by reference TRBV5-1 and TRBJ1-2, the full variable domain reads KAGVTQTPRYLIKTRGQQVTLSCSPISGHRSVSWYQQTPGQGLQFLFEYFSETQRNKGNFPGRFSGRQFSNSRSEMNVSTLELGDSALYLCASSLTQNYGYTFGSGTRLTVV.

The chain joins TRBV7-2 to TRBJ2-3, with a weak D call TRBD1 (6 bases). The germline V and J ends were trimmed by 1 base and 2 bases, with 13 bases remaining between them. The germline V gene encodes CDR1 SGHTA and CDR2 FQGNSA. The CDR3 contains 16 residues. The CDR3 coding sequence is TGTGCCAGCAGCTTAGGGGTGGGGGCTAACACAGATACGCAGTATTTT. Its translation is CASSLGVGANTDTQYF.

The chain employs TRBV10-1 and TRBJ2-3, with 7 nucleotides matching TRBD2. Germline V gene data show CDR1 as WNHNN and CDR2 as SYGVQD (reference sequence). Trimming removed 7 bases from V and 0 bases from J; junction bases left unmatched: 1. CDR3 size: 13 residues. CDR3 in DNA: TGCGCCAGCATGCGGGGGAGCACAGATACGCAGTATTTT. Translating gives CASMRGSTDTQYF.

This clone is a singleton in its sample. The chain joins TRBV19 to TRBJ2-7, with 7 positions matching TRBD2. The CDR3 covers 14 residues. J was trimmed by 2 bases and V by 3 bases; bases with no gene match: 4. Germline V gene sequence: CDR1 LNHDA, CDR2 SQIVND (reference sequence). The CDR3 loop reads CASSIGGGAYEQYF. CDR3 sequence (DNA): TGTGCCAGTAGTATTGGGGGGGGTGCCTACGAGCAGTACTTC.

V gene TRBV28 combines with J gene TRBJ2-7; the match to TRBD2 covers 8 bases. Germline loops: CDR1 MDHEN, CDR2 SYDVKM. V lost 5 bases to trimming and J lost 7 bases; unmatched junction nucleotides: 10. There are 14 residues in the CDR3. The CDR3 here is CASSPGGREGEQYF. The CDR3 DNA sequence: TGTGCCAGCAGTCCCGGGGGCCGGGAGGGGGAGCAGTACTTC.

The chain carries TRBV12-3 or TRBV12-4 and TRBJ1-2, with D possibly being TRBD1 (5 bases). The length of the CDR3 is 13 residues. Trimming removed 3 bases at V and 11 bases at J, with 16 bases between. The CDR3 coding sequence is TGTGCCAGCAGTTTTGGTACACAGGAATTGTACACCTTC. Residues: CASSFGTQELYTF.